This T cell receptor beta chain was found in a study of tumor and adjacent non-tumor tissue in lung cancer. For the study at large: There were about twelve adenocarcinoma, a couple of squamous cell carcinoma and 1 small cell lung cancer cases. Study observations and caveats: Significantly higher TCR diversity was found in tumor than normal lung.

This clonotype was detected only a few times. Its cognate antigen is unknown. The junction shows a germline mismatch at one end, possibly a read error. No cell sorting was done before RNA was extracted from the tissue. The normal lung tissue was taken more than 3 cm from the tumor edge. The CDR3 length is 11 residues. Germline V gene data show CDR1 as MNHNY and CDR2 as SVGAGI (reference sequence). Three rounds of nested PCR, following a modified ARM-PCR protocol, produced the TCRbeta library. In TCRdb, the multiplex PCR reads were re-called with MiXCR into one record per CDR3 protein. The sample yields some 80,000 distinct CDR3 sequences, just over 75% seen once.

The chain couples TRBV6-6 to TRBJ1-2, with D unresolved. The source is a man between 65 and 85 years old with non-small cell lung cancer. Sequences were obtained from distant non-tumor lung tissue. CDR3 DNA sequence: TGTGCCAGCACGAAGCCTTTTGGCTTCACCTTC. Protein: CASTKPFGFTF.